This paragraph covers one T cell receptor beta chain sequence. The record originates from a study of blood T cell repertoires in COVID-19. In the study overall: The United States, Italy and Spain provided the acute and convalescent COVID-19 samples. Sample material is recorded as cDNA or gDNA derived from T cells, B-cell-depleted T cells, or PBMCs.

Residents of around 24 US areas, aged about 18 to 89 years, made up the participants. Trimming took off 1 base at V and 4 bases at J, with 8 bases between the two ends. Per the germline V gene, CDR1 is MGHDK and CDR2 is SYGVNS. The CDR3 loop spans 14 amino acids. In the original analysis: Using reference gene primer amplification, nucleated cell counts were estimated. The protocol was immunoSEQ multiplex PCR, while the TCRdb copy is restricted to in-frame clones and leaves out a portion. V and J calls and clone size are those listed in that table; D and trimming were worked out from the DNA. The sample has 140,000 to 150,000 clones, approximately 87% seen once; the top ten hold more than 1%.

This receptor was obtained from a woman younger than 45 with acute COVID-19. What was sequenced was PBMCs or T cells enriched from blood (not recorded which). The chain is built from TRBV25-1 and TRBJ1-5, with D possibly matching TRBD1 (5 bases). In DNA form, the CDR3 reads TGTGCCAGCAGTGAATCAGGGTTTAATCAGCCCCAGCATTTT. It specifies CASSESGFNQPQHF.